The 14 T cell receptor beta chains listed next were all sequenced from one sample in a study of T-cell memory formation after mild COVID-19. TCRdb recomputed calls from the 5' RACE reads with MiXCR, one row per CDR3 protein. The repertoire has about 110,000 distinct CDR3 sequences, roughly a sixth of them found once; the top ten carry around 5.1%. Sequences were obtained from PBMCs or a T cell subset sorted from them (not recorded which). These TCRs come from a man younger than 30 who had mild COVID-19 (a few samples of this study predate the infection). Cell type and time point are not known.

There are a few counts of this clonotype. The V gene is TRBV5-1, the J gene TRBJ2-3; D is uncertain. The V end lost 2 bases, the J end lost 2 bases, and 9 bases lay between the germline ends. Germline CDR1 reads SGHRS; CDR2 reads YFSETQ. CDR3 size: 14 residues. The CDR3 protein is CASSFQTTTDTQYF. In nucleotides, the CDR3 is TGCGCCAGCAGCTTCCAGACGACCACAGATACGCAGTATTTT.

This chain connects TRBV10-3 to TRBJ1-5, with 9 bases identical to TRBD1. The junction had 3 bases not matched to a gene; V was cut back by 6 bases and J by 3 bases. From germline, CDR1 is ENHRY and CDR2 SYGVKD. The CDR3 is made up of 14 amino acids. DNA for the CDR3: TGTGCCATCAGGGGACAGGGACCCAATCAGCCCCAGCATTTT. It translates to CAIRGQGPNQPQHF.

This rearrangement joins TRBV3-1 to TRBJ1-2; D is unclear. V was pared by 5 bases and J by 4 bases, with 14 bases between. This CDR3 is 14 amino acids long. Germline V gene lookup returns CDR1 LGHDT and CDR2 YNNKEL (reference sequence). CDR3 bases: TGTGCCAGCAGCTTAAACAGCCTTGGCTATGGCTACACCTTC. Amino acids: CASSLNSLGYGYTF.

The chain's CDR3 is CASSQVGYQETQYF. DNA for the CDR3: TGTGCCAGCAGCCAAGTTGGGTACCAAGAGACCCAGTACTTC. The chain links TRBV3-1 to TRBJ2-5; D is ambiguous. In germline, CDR1 is LGHDT, CDR2 YNNKEL (reference sequence). The V and J ends lost 1 base and 0 bases respectively, with 6 bases between them. The CDR3 sequence is 14 residues long.

This clonotype was seen only a few times. The rearrangement links TRBV5-1 to TRBJ1-1, with a possible D match to TRBD1 (6 bases). The V gene's germline CDR1 is SGHRS and CDR2 YFSETQ. There are 15 residues in the CDR3. V was shortened by 3 bases and J by 3 bases, with 15 bases between the two germline ends. DNA for the CDR3: TGCGCCAGCAGCTCACCGGGACAATTGTACACTGAAGCTTTCTTT. Translated: CASSSPGQLYTEAFF.

The chain is built from TRBV18 and TRBJ2-2; D gene unclear. V was pared by 1 base and J by 6 bases, with 9 bases between. There are 14 residues in the CDR3. Germline assignment: CDR1 KGHSH and CDR2 LQKENI. The CDR3 region is CASSPQVLPGELFF. CDR3 DNA sequence: TGTGCCAGCTCACCACAAGTTCTTCCCGGGGAGCTGTTTTTT.

This clonotype was picked up a small number of times. V usage is TRBV5-1 and J usage is TRBJ2-1; D is perhaps TRBD2 (6 bases). This CDR3 comprises 13 residues. Trimming took 0 bases from V and 7 from J, leaving 8 bases between them. In germline, CDR1 is SGHRS, CDR2 YFSETQ. Written as DNA, the CDR3 is TGCGCCAGCAGCTTGGGCGGGGCAAATGAGCAGTTCTTC. It specifies CASSLGGANEQFF.

This chain links TRBV6-5 with TRBJ1-1; D unclear. CDR3 length equals 13 residues. Germline values: CDR1 MNHEY, CDR2 SVGAGI. The V and J ends lost 3 bases and 0 bases respectively, with 5 bases between them. The CDR3 sequence is CASSYNLNTEAFF. Written as DNA, the CDR3 is TGTGCCAGCAGTTATAATCTGAACACTGAAGCTTTCTTT.

This clonotype was picked up a small number of times. V and J are TRBV28 and TRBJ2-3; 7 bases line up with TRBD2. This CDR3 comprises 16 residues. V lost 4 bases to trimming and J lost 2 bases; unmatched junction nucleotides: 9. The germline V gene has CDR1 MDHEN and CDR2 SYDVKM. The DNA for the CDR3 is TGTGCCAGCAGTTCCCTACTCGGGGGGTTCACAGATACGCAGTATTTT. Translation gives CASSSLLGGFTDTQYF.

This clonotype was seen a few times. The chain recombines TRBV4-3 with TRBJ1-4; D ambiguous. The CDR3 spans 16 residues. Trimming left V 1 base short and J 4 bases short, with 13 bases between. CDR1 is LGHNA, CDR2 YSLEER, per germline. The CDR3 DNA reads TGCGCCAGCAGCCAAGTAGGAGACTGGTTTAATGAAAAACTGTTTTTT. This sequence encodes CASSQVGDWFNEKLFF.

This chain uses TRBV24-1 with TRBJ2-1; the match to TRBD2 covers 8 bases. V lost 3 bases and J lost 9; bases outside the gene matches: 6. The V gene's germline CDR1 is KGHDR and CDR2 SFDVKD. The CDR3 runs 14 residues. The CDR3, as DNA: TGTGCCACCAGTGATCCCGGACTAGCAGCTGAGCAGTTCTTC. Protein: CATSDPGLAAEQFF.

This clonotype turned up a few times. This chain links TRBV15 with TRBJ2-1; D uncertain. The CDR3 is made up of 17 amino acids. Between the trimmed V and J ends, which lost 2 bases and 5 bases, there was a span of 19 bases. Germline-derived CDR1 and CDR2 are LNHNV and YYDKDF (reference sequence). The chain's CDR3 is CATSRSLERPPDNEQFF. CDR3 nucleotide sequence: TGTGCCACCAGCAGATCCCTAGAGCGCCCCCCAGACAATGAGCAGTTCTTC.

This clonotype was seen a few times. The chain couples TRBV5-1 to TRBJ1-5, with D possibly TRBD1 on 5 matching bases. Trimming stripped 2 bases from V and 6 bases from J, with 12 bases between. CDR3 length: 14 residues. Germline-derived CDR1 and CDR2 are SGHRS and YFSETQ. CDR3 residues: CASSFGPQGQPQHF. The CDR3 region has the DNA TGCGCCAGCAGCTTTGGGCCCCAGGGTCAGCCCCAGCATTTT.

This chain joins TRBV29-1 and TRBJ2-7; tentatively, D is TRBD2 (5 bases). The CDR3 covers 14 residues. The germline V gene has CDR1 SQVTM and CDR2 ANQGSEA. Trimming stripped 5 bases from V and 5 bases from J, with 19 bases between. The CDR3 bases are TGCAGCGTTAAAGGACTGGCGATCATCAACGAGCAGTACTTC. This codes for CSVKGLAIINEQYF.